This TCR beta chain was documented in a study of metastatic and nonmetastatic thyroid tumors. Looking at the study overall: Blood and tumor or nodule tissue repertoires from malignant and benign thyroid patients were compared.

CDR1 and CDR2 from the germline V gene are MNHEY and SMNVEV (reference sequence). This CDR3 is 13 amino acids long. In the original workflow: To classify distant metastasis in papillary thyroid cancer, a model was built from CDR3 differences across clinicopathological groups. Through MiXCR, TCRdb re-clonotyped the PCR reads. TCRdb, not the original authors, processed these V and J calls. The table records about 22,000 clones, around 19% of them present only once. All patients were untreated before thyroid surgery. Study findings and constraints: Within blood and tumor, benign nodules reportedly had significantly lower TCR beta diversity than malignant thyroid tumors did.

Regarding this clone: The antigen remains undetermined. One junction end disagrees with the germline gene, perhaps due to a read error.

The material sequenced was adjacent normal tissue. The chain links TRBV27 to TRBJ2-5; 7 nucleotides agree with TRBD1. The TCR originated in a male donor with papillary thyroid cancer or a benign thyroid nodule (not recorded which). Some clones in this sample may be carry-over from other donors' samples. CDR3 region: CACRGTVKETQYF. In nucleotides, the CDR3 is TGTGCCTGCAGGGGGACAGTGAAAGAGACCCAGTACTTC.